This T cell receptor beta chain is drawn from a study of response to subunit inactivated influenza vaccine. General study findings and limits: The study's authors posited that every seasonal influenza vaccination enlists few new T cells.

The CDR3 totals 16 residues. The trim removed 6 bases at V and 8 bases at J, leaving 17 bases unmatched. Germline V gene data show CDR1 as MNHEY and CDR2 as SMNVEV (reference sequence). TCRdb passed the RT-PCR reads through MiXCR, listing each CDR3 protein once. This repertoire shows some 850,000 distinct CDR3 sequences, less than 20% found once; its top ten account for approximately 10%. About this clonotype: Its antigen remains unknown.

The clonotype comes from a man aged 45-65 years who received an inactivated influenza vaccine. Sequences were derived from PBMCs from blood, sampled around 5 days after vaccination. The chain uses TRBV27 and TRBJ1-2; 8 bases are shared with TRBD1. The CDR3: CASSGQGGLTARGYTF. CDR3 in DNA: TGTGCCAGCAGCGGACAGGGTGGACTTACGGCTCGGGGCTACACCTTC.